The 3 T cell receptor beta chains reported below all come from one sample, sequenced in a study of blood T cells in healthy people across ages (dated by TCRdb to 2015 to 2017). Library creation used 5' RACE. Sequenced on an Illumina HiSeq 2500. A second PCR of about 7 to 12 cycles was run with a J-beta primer mix and a sample-barcoded 5' primer. TCRdb handled the public reads itself, with Q25 trimming in fastp and clone calling in MiXCR, and kept productive beta chains. One record per CDR3 amino acid sequence lists the most common genes and DNA. This sample lists approximately 730,000 distinct CDR3 sequences; approximately 55% were detected once. The ten largest clonotypes hold around 41% of the sample. Sequenced: blood. These receptors were collected from an older man in good health.

The chain links TRBV10-3 to TRBJ2-1; D possibly uses TRBD1 or TRBD2 (6 bases each). Germline CDR1 reads ENHRY; CDR2 reads SYGVKD. V lost 0 bases, J lost 13 bases, and 22 bases lay in between. The CDR3 has 16 residues. CDR3: CAISESGASVGETQFF. The CDR3 nucleotides read TGTGCCATCAGTGAGTCGGGGGCTAGCGTCGGGGAGACCCAGTTCTTC.

This sequence joins TRBV7-2 and TRBJ2-5; a possible D gene is TRBD2 (5 bases). There are 16 residues in the CDR3. Trimming took off 3 bases at V and 3 bases at J, with 17 bases between the two ends. Germline V gene lookup returns CDR1 SGHTA and CDR2 FQGNSA. The CDR3: CASSLYSGGGEETQYF. In DNA, the CDR3 is TGTGCCAGCAGCTTGTACTCGGGTGGAGGAGAAGAGACCCAGTACTTC.

This clonotype was seen a single time. Relative to the germline gene, one junction end is altered; a read error may explain this. The chain combines TRBV6-5 with TRBJ2-6; possible D gene TRBD2, 6 bases. The CDR3 totals 18 residues. Germline CDR1 reads MNHEY; CDR2 reads SVGAGI. CDR3 sequence: CASSYNPSGAGGVNVLTF. DNA for the CDR3: TGTGCCAGCAGTTACAATCCATCGGGAGCTGGAGGGGTCAACGTCCTGACTTTC.